These 6 T cell receptor beta chains share one sample of origin, sequenced in a study of CD8+ T cells in alopecia areata. Treatment described: oral pan-JAK inhibitor, 5-10 mg twice daily. Extracted from the samples, RNA was reverse transcribed into cDNA to serve as the sequencing template. Sequenced by immunoSEQ multiplex PCR; TCRdb stores in-frame clones only, minus some. The table includes about 210,000 clones, less than 65% detected once. The material was CD4+ T cells sorted from blood, obtained at week 4, from a patient treated with tofacitinib. Receptors originate from a human donor with alopecia areata.

The CDR3 DNA reads TGCGCCAGCAGCTTACAGGGGGATCATGGCTACACCTTC. Its protein product is CASSLQGDHGYTF. V gene TRBV5-1 combines with J gene TRBJ1-2; 8 positions match TRBD1. The trim removed 2 bases at V and 6 bases at J, leaving 3 bases unmatched. The CDR3 is 13 amino acids. Germline V lookup: CDR1 SGHRS, CDR2 YFSETQ.

This clone appeared a single time. V usage is TRBV4-1 and J usage is TRBJ1-2, with D maybe TRBD1 (5 bases). Germline V gives CDR1 MGHRA, CDR2 YSYEKL. V gave up 1 base and J gave up 14 bases, with 29 bases separating them. The length of the CDR3 is 17 residues. CDR3 loop: CASSQVGGARDLDQGTF. The CDR3 DNA reads as TGCGCCAGCAGCCAAGTTGGAGGGGCCCGGGATCTGGACCAAGGGACCTTC.

The rearrangement links TRBV2 to TRBJ2-7, with 10 nucleotides matching TRBD2. Germline CDR1 and CDR2: SNHLY and FYNNEI. Trimming cost V 5 bases and J 7 bases; bases outside gene matches: 20. CDR3 length equals 18 residues. This CDR3 reads CASSRSGLAASRYYEQYF. In DNA form, the CDR3 reads TGTGCCAGCAGTAGGTCTGGACTAGCGGCGTCTCGGTACTATGAGCAGTACTTC. Based on the CDR3 plus reference TRBV2 and TRBJ2-7, the full variable domain is EPEVTQTPSHQVTQMGQEVILRCVPISNHLYFYWYRQILGQKVEFLVSFYNNEISEKSEIFDDQFSVERPDGSNFTLKIRSTKLEDSAMYFCASSRSGLAASRYYEQYFGPGTRLTVT.

The genes are TRBV11-2 and TRBJ2-7, with D perhaps matching TRBD1 or TRBD2 (5 bases each). The CDR3 runs 14 residues. In germline, CDR1 is SGHAT, CDR2 FQNNGV. V was trimmed by 4 bases and J by 2 bases, leaving 12 bases between them. The CDR3: CASSSSGSTYEQYF. The CDR3 coding sequence is TGTGCCAGCAGCTCATCAGGGAGTACCTACGAGCAGTACTTC.

The chain uses TRBV4-1 and TRBJ1-2; the D gene is possibly TRBD1 (5 bases). Trimming pared 1 base from V and 8 bases from J, leaving 11 bases between. This CDR3 is 13 amino acids long. CDR1 and CDR2 from the germline V gene are MGHRA and YSYEKL. The CDR3 region is CASSQVGVGGYTF. CDR3 coding DNA: TGCGCCAGCAGCCAAGTGGGGGTAGGAGGCTACACCTTC.

This chain links TRBV14 with TRBJ2-3; no clear D. This CDR3 has 13 amino acids. V lost 6 bases to trimming and J lost 0 bases, with 7 bases between them. Per germline, CDR1 SGHDN and CDR2 FVKESK. Written as DNA, the CDR3 is TGTGCCAGCAGACGCGATAGCACAGATACGCAGTATTTT. Translation: CASRRDSTDTQYF.